Listed here are 3 T cell receptor beta chains from one sample, sequenced in a study of blood T cell repertoires in COVID-19. The data were produced by immunoSEQ multiplex PCR, yet TCRdb's version contains in-frame clones alone and is incomplete. The sample has 250,000 to 350,000 clones, roughly 84% seen once; the top ten hold roughly 1.5%. Sample: peripheral blood. These receptors were obtained from a human donor with COVID-19, enrolled during active disease. The donor label of this sample is uncertain.

In DNA, the CDR3 is TGTGCCAGCAGTGAAGGATTTCGGCAGCCCCAGCATTTT. This encodes CASSEGFRQPQHF. V and J are TRBV6-1 and TRBJ1-5; no clear D. V lost 1 base and J 7 bases, leaving 8 bases between the germline ends. The CDR3 has 13 residues. Germline assignment: CDR1 MNHNS and CDR2 SASEGT.

J is TRBJ2-1 and V is TRBV19; unclear D gene. Germline V CDR1 and CDR2: LNHDA, SQIVND (reference sequence). Between the trimmed V and J ends, which lost 6 bases and 4 bases, there was a span of 7 bases. The CDR3 covers 12 residues. The CDR3 DNA reads TGTGCCAGTAGGGGCCTGTACAATGAGCAGTTCTTC. Its protein is CASRGLYNEQFF.

The V call is TRBV9, the J call TRBJ1-5; a weak D match, TRBD1 (5 bases). Between the trimmed V and J ends, which lost 2 bases and 1 base, there was a span of 10 bases. The CDR3 loop spans 15 amino acids. Germline V lookup: CDR1 SGDLS, CDR2 YYNGEE. DNA of the CDR3: TGTGCCAGCAGCGTCCAGGGTGGCAGCAATCAGCCCCAGCATTTT. Its translation: CASSVQGGSNQPQHF.